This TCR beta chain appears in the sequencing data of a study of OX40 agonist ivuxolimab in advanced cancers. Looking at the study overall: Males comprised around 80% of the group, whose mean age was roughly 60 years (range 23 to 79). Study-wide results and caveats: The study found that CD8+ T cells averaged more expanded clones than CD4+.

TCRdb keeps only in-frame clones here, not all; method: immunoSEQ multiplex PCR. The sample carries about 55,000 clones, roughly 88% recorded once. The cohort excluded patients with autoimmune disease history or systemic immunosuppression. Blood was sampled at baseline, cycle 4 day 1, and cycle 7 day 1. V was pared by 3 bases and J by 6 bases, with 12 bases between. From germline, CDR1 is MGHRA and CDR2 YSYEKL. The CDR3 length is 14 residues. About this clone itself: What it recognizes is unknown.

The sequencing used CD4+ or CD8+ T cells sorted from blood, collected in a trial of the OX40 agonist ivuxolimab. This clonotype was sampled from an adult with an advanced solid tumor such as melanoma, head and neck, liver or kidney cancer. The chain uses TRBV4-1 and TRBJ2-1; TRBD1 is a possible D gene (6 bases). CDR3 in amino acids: CASSQTGGSNEQFF. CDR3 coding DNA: TGCGCCAGCAGCCAGACTGGGGGCTCCAATGAGCAGTTCTTC.